A selection of T cell receptor beta chains follows, all from one sample in a study of blood T cell repertoires in COVID-19. Clones were sequenced by immunoSEQ multiplex PCR, and TCRdb holds only the in-frame ones, with some missing. Among around 310,000 clones, roughly 86% were seen once, and the ten largest hold about 9.4%. The sample taken for sequencing was PBMCs or T cells enriched from blood (not recorded which). These receptor sequences come from a woman in her 30s who had recovered from COVID-19. Both conserved end residues are part of each CDR3. D genes are given only for firm matches. Size tells how often a clone was seen (once, few, many) or the class of an expanded clone, and some rows leave it out.

>TRBD1|TRBV5-1|TRBJ1-2|.
CASSRTSGQGGYTF
TGCGCCAGCAGCCGTACCTCGGGACAGGGAGGCTACACCTTC
>.|TRBV5-6|TRBJ1-2|.
CASSFQPDFHGYTF
TGTGCCAGCAGCTTCCAGCCCGACTTCCATGGCTACACCTTC
>.|TRBV6-5|TRBJ1-1|.
CASRGGPMNTEAFF
TGTGCCAGCAGAGGAGGGCCCATGAACACTGAAGCTTTCTTT
>.|TRBV5-4|TRBJ1-1|.
CASSLPGAVGNTEAFF
TGTGCCAGCAGCTTGCCTGGGGCGGTGGGAAACACTGAAGCTTTCTTT
>.|TRBV14|TRBJ2-3|.
CASSQDTPGGTDTQYF
TGTGCCAGCAGCCAAGACACCCCCGGGGGCACAGATACGCAGTATTTT
>.|TRBV19|TRBJ2-7|.
CASSIGQGSIEQYF
TGTGCCAGTAGTATAGGCCAGGGGTCAATCGAGCAGTACTTC
>.|TRBV11-2|TRBJ2-1|few
CASSSELEKEQFF
TGTGCCAGCAGCTCCGAGTTGGAGAAGGAGCAGTTCTTC
>.|TRBV12-3/TRBV12-4|TRBJ2-7|.
CASSSRGYEQYF
TGTGCCAGCAGTTCTAGGGGCTACGAGCAGTACTTC
>.|TRBV5-6|TRBJ2-7|.
CASSFQDLVYEQYF
TGTGCCAGCAGCTTCCAGGATTTAGTCTACGAGCAGTACTTC
>TRBD1|TRBV7-6|TRBJ1-4|.
CASSSGSGQPNEKLFF
TGTGCCAGCAGCAGCGGATCGGGACAGCCTAATGAAAAACTGTTTTTT
>.|TRBV6-5|TRBJ2-5|.
CASSYSKRLETQYF
TGTGCCAGCAGTTACTCTAAGAGGTTAGAGACCCAGTACTTC
>.|TRBV4-3|TRBJ1-1|few
CASSQLWGVSTEAFF
TGCGCCAGCAGCCAATTATGGGGGGTGAGCACTGAAGCTTTCTTT
>TRBD1|TRBV29-1|TRBJ1-4|.
CSAATGGREKLFF
TGCAGCGCGGCAACAGGGGGAAGGGAAAAACTGTTTTTT
>.|TRBV10-3|TRBJ1-2|.
CAITPEVGYGYTF
TGTGCCATCACACCGGAGGTAGGCTATGGCTACACCTTC
>.|TRBV10-2|TRBJ1-1|.
CAIGPGGTEAFF
TGCGCCATCGGGCCCGGGGGCACTGAAGCTTTCTTT
>.|TRBV6-5|TRBJ2-1|.
CASSYSSISDNEQFF
TGTGCCAGCAGTTACTCAAGCATTTCCGACAATGAGCAGTTCTTC
>TRBD1|TRBV29-1|TRBJ2-1|once
CSVVGTATYNEQFF
TGCAGCGTTGTCGGGACAGCTACTTACAATGAGCAGTTCTTC
>TRBD1|TRBV18|TRBJ1-1|.
CASSPSTGRLNTEAFF
TGTGCCAGCTCACCCTCGACAGGGCGCCTGAACACTGAAGCTTTCTTT
>TRBD1|TRBV6-5|TRBJ2-5|.
CASSSETGGSETQYF
TGTGCCAGCAGTTCCGAGACAGGGGGCTCAGAGACCCAGTACTTC
>.|TRBV28|TRBJ1-1|.
CASSPLSNTEAFF
TGTGCCAGCAGTCCCCTCTCGAACACTGAAGCTTTCTTT
>TRBD2|TRBV5-4|TRBJ2-7|.
CASSFGTSYYEQYF
TGTGCCAGCAGCTTCGGGACTAGCTATTACGAGCAGTACTTC
>.|TRBV28|TRBJ2-3|.
CASSSPDHPGDTQYF
TGTGCCAGCAGTTCCCCGGACCATCCAGGGGATACGCAGTATTTT
>TRBD2|TRBV2|TRBJ2-5|.
CASSMDRLAGMGNQETQYF
TGTGCCAGCAGTATGGATCGACTAGCGGGGATGGGGAACCAAGAGACCCAGTACTTC
>.|TRBV28|TRBJ2-7|.
CASSLRARIMPGEVNEQYF
TGTGCCAGCAGTTTAAGGGCAAGAATCATGCCGGGAGAGGTAAACGAGCAGTACTTC
>.|TRBV11-2|TRBJ2-2|.
CASSLAGGDTGELFF
TGTGCCAGCAGCTTAGCGGGGGGCGACACCGGGGAGCTGTTTTTT
>TRBD1|TRBV24-1|TRBJ1-2|.
CATSEGQGTGGYTF
TGTGCCACCAGTGAGGGACAGGGGACGGGTGGCTACACCTTC
>.|TRBV7-9|TRBJ2-2|.
CASSFPRSLAGELFF
TGTGCCAGCAGCTTCCCCCGTTCACTAGCCGGGGAGCTGTTTTTT
>.|TRBV15|TRBJ1-1|.
CATSYGQKPEAFF
TGTGCCACCAGCTATGGACAGAAACCTGAAGCTTTCTTT
>.|TRBV28|TRBJ2-5|.
CASSLVPGVDLGTQYF
TGTGCCAGCAGTTTAGTCCCCGGGGTGGATTTGGGGACCCAGTACTTC
>.|TRBV28|TRBJ1-4|.
CASSLLEKLFF
TGTGCCAGCAGCCTACTTGAAAAACTGTTTTTT
>TRBD1|TRBV28|TRBJ1-5|.
CASSPQGGSNQPQHF
TGTGCCAGCAGTCCACAGGGGGGAAGCAATCAGCCCCAGCATTTT
>.|TRBV18|TRBJ2-7|.
CASSPTIGLHGGEQYF
TGTGCCAGCTCACCTACCATTGGACTCCACGGGGGCGAGCAGTACTTC
>TRBD2|TRBV28|TRBJ2-3|.
CASSYDGRTADTQYF
TGTGCCAGCAGTTACGACGGGAGGACGGCAGATACGCAGTATTTT
>.|TRBV28|TRBJ1-1|once
CASSLLRFRGTTEAFF
TGTGCCAGCAGTTTACTTAGGTTCAGGGGAACTACTGAAGCTTTCTTT
>.|TRBV7-8|TRBJ1-3|.
CASRFRGSGTLSIYF
TGTGCCAGCAGGTTTAGGGGGTCTGGAACCTTGAGCATATATTTT
>.|TRBV18|TRBJ2-1|.
CASSPAGSYNEQFF
TGTGCCAGCTCACCAGCGGGGTCCTACAATGAGCAGTTCTTC
>.|TRBV30|TRBJ1-2|.
CAWNRRVGYGYTF
TGTGCCTGGAACCGACGGGTCGGGTATGGCTACACCTTC
>.|TRBV28|TRBJ1-2|.
CASSPRGGNYGYTF
TGTGCCAGCAGTCCCCGGGGGGGTAACTATGGCTACACCTTC